A selection of T cell receptor beta chains follows, all from one sample in a study of shared clonotypes between healthy human individuals. The repertoire was sequenced with immunoSEQ multiplex PCR; TCRdb's copy has only in-frame clones and lacks some. The data contain roughly 2.5 million clones, roughly nine tenths of them singletons. The sequencing input was naive CD4+ T cells sorted from blood. The receptors here all came from a man between 18 and 35 years old in good health. CDR3s include the opening cysteine and the closing phenylalanine or tryptophan. Each record gives: clone size, CDR3 length, D gene, J gene, V gene, CDR3 DNA, CDR3 protein. A D gene is named only where the DNA matches it firmly. The size field is filled for only some rows; it gives once, few, many or a size class.

. 13 . TRBJ2-5 TRBV7-2 TGTGCCAGCAGCTCTGAGACTTGGGAGACCCAGTACTTC CASSSETWETQYF
. 17 TRBD2 TRBJ2-5 TRBV9 TGTGCCAGCAGCGTAGGACTAGCGGGAGGGAGGCAAGAGACCCAGTACTTC CASSVGLAGGRQETQYF
. 14 TRBD2 TRBJ2-4 TRBV5-1 TGCGCCAGCAGCGCTAGCGGGAGGGAAAACATTCAGTACTTC CASSASGRENIQYF
. 15 . TRBJ1-1 TRBV10-3 TGTGCCATCAGTGAGACCCCTTCAGGGGAGGGGCAAGCTTTCTTT CAISETPSGEGQAFF
. 12 TRBD1 TRBJ1-2 TRBV6-1 TGTGCCAGCAGTGGCCCGACAGGGGCCAGCTCCTTC CASSGPTGASSF
. 11 . TRBJ2-5 TRBV25-1 TGTGCCAGCAAGCGGGAAGAGACCCAGTACTTC CASKREETQYF
. 17 . TRBJ1-5 TRBV12-5 TGTGCTAGTGGTTTGGTATATCAACAGGGAGGCAATCAGCCCCAGCATTTT CASGLVYQQGGNQPQHF
. 14 . TRBJ2-7 TRBV19 TGTGCCAGTAGTCAACAGGGCTTCTCCAACGAGCAGTACTTC CASSQQGFSNEQYF
once 16 . TRBJ1-6 TRBV6-6 TGTGCCAGCAGTTACGGCGCAGGGGCCCAAAATTCACCCCTCCACTTT CASSYGAGAQNSPLHF
once 13 . TRBJ1-2 TRBV30 TGTGCCTGGAGTGTACGAACAGGGCATGGCTACACCTTC CAWSVRTGHGYTF
. 14 . TRBJ2-3 TRBV29-1 TGCAGCGTTGATGCAGGGGGGTTCACAGATACGCAGTATTTT CSVDAGGFTDTQYF
. 15 TRBD2 TRBJ2-4 TRBV5-6 TGTGCCAGCAGCTTGACGACAGCGGGGGAAAACATTCAGTACTTC CASSLTTAGENIQYF
. 14 . TRBJ2-7 TRBV18 TGTGCCAGCTCACCGCAGGGACAACAATACGAGCAGTACTTC CASSPQGQQYEQYF
. 15 . TRBJ1-6 TRBV5-6 TGTGCCAGCAGCTTGGGGCCCCATTATAATTCACCCCTCCACTTT CASSLGPHYNSPLHF